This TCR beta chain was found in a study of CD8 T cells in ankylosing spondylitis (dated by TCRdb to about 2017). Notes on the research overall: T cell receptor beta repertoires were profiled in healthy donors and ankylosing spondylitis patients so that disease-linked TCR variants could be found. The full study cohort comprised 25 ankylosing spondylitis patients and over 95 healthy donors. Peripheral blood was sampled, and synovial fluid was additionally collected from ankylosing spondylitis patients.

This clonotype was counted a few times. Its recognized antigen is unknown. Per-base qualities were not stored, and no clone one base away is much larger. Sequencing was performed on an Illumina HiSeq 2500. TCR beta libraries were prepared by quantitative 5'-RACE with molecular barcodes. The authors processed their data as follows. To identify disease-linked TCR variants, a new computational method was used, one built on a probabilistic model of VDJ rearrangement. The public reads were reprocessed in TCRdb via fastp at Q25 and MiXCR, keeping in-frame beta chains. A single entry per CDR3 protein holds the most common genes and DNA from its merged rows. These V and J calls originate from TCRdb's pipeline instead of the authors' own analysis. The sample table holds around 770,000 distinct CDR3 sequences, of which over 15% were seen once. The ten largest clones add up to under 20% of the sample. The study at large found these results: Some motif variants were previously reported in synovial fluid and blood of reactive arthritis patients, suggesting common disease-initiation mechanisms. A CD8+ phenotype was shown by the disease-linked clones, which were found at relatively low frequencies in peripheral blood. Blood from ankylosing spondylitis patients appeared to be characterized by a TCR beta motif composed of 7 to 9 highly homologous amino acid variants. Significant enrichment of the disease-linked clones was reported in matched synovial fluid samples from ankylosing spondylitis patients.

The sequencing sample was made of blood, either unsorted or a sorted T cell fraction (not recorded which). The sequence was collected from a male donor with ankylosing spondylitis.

CDR3 region: CAWTRDPGSGAFF. The nucleotides are TGTGCCTGGACTCGGGACCCAGGGAGTGGAGCTTTCTTT. The rearranged chain carries TRBV30 and TRBJ1-1; the D gene is perhaps TRBD1, from 5 matching bases. The CDR3 starts with the cysteine, ends with the phenylalanine, and has 13 residues. Only the CDR3 region is kept as DNA, spanning 39 bases read in frame from base 1. Between the V and J ends, shortened by 4 bases and 10 bases respectively, the junction contains 19 bases. CDR1 and CDR2, per the germline V gene (reference sequence), are GTSNPN and SVGIG.